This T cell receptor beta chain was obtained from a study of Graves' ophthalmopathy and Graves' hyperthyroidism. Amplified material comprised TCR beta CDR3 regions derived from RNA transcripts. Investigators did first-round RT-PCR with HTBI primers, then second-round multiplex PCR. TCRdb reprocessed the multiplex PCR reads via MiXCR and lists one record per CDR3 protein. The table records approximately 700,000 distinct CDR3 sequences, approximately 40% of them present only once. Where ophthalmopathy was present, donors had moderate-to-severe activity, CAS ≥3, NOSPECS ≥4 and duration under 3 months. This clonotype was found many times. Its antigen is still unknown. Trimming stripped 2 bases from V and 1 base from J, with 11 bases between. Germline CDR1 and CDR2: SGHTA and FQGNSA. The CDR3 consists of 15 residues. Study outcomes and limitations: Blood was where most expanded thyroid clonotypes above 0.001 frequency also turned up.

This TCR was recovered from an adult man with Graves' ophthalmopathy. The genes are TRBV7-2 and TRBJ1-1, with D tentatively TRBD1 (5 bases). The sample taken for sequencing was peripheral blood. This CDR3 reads CASSLSQVGNTEAFF. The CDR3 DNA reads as TGTGCCAGCAGCTTATCACAGGTCGGGAACACTGAAGCTTTCTTT.